This T cell receptor beta chain was sequenced for a study of T cell changes during pregnancy in multiple sclerosis. Repertoires were generated with immunoSEQ multiplex PCR, while TCRdb's copy carries only in-frame clones and drops some. The table lists about 42,000 clones, about 96% of them singletons, with about 0.9% in the top ten. Trimming cost V 4 bases and J 4 bases, with 8 bases left between them. Germline V lookup: CDR1 GTSNPN, CDR2 SVGIG (reference sequence). The CDR3 is 11 residues long. This specimen was peripheral blood, taken in the second trimester of pregnancy. The TCR originated in a female donor with multiple sclerosis, enrolled in a pregnancy study. The V and J genes are TRBV30 and TRBJ2-7, with a tentative D call TRBD1 (5 bases). DNA of the CDR3: TGTGCCTGGACGACAGCATACGAGCAGTACTTC. It translates to CAWTTAYEQYF.